What follows are 5 T cell receptor beta chains derived from one specimen sequenced in a study of cytomegalovirus exposure and HLA in healthy donors. The PCR was carried out with 60 Vbeta primers and 13 Jbeta primers. Sequencing used immunoSEQ multiplex PCR; TCRdb keeps in-frame clones, though not all of them. The sample has around 120,000 clones; about 74% are singletons. Sequenced input: PBMCs. The receptors were sampled from a woman between 35 and 50 years old in good health and CMV-seropositive.

The chain links TRBV5-4 to TRBJ2-7; no clear D gene. The germline V gene has CDR1 SGHNT and CDR2 YYREEE (reference sequence). V was cut by 0 bases and J by 4 bases, with 5 bases left in between. The CDR3 is 12 amino acids. CDR3 DNA sequence: TGTGCCAGCAGCTTGGCTAGGTACGAGCAGTACTTC. This encodes CASSLARYEQYF.

The CDR3 sequence is CASRRGTTTSTDTQYF. The CDR3 region has the DNA TGTGCCAGCAGACGAGGGACTACCACTAGCACAGATACGCAGTATTTT. V is TRBV2 and J is TRBJ2-3; 7 bases fit TRBD2. Germline CDR1 is SNHLY and CDR2 is FYNNEI. The CDR3 totals 16 residues. V shed 6 bases, J shed 0 bases, and the junction held 9 bases outside the gene matches.

This rearrangement joins TRBV5-1 to TRBJ2-3, with 12 nucleotides matching TRBD2. The CDR3 spans 19 residues. Germline CDR1 and CDR2: SGHRS and YFSETQ. Unmatched junction bases numbered 16, after V lost 5 bases and J lost 3 bases. DNA of the CDR3: TGCGCCAGCAGTCGATCTTCTAGCGGGGGGGCCGGTGGTACAGATACGCAGTATTTT. Protein: CASSRSSSGGAGGTDTQYF.

The chain uses TRBV5-6 and TRBJ2-7; tentative D call: TRBD1 (6 bases). The germline V gene has CDR1 SGHDT and CDR2 YYEEEE. The CDR3 spans 14 residues. V was cut by 5 bases and J by 2 bases, with 14 bases left in between. This CDR3 is CASSNPDRTYEQYF. The CDR3 DNA sequence: TGTGCCAGCAGTAACCCAGACAGGACCTACGAGCAGTACTTC.

The V gene is TRBV18, the J gene TRBJ1-2, with unresolved D. V was shortened by 3 bases and J by 8 bases, with 22 bases between the two germline ends. The germline gives CDR1 KGHSH, CDR2 LQKENI. CDR3 length equals 16 residues. The CDR3 is CASSPPVRPSAGGYTF. In DNA, the CDR3 is TGTGCCAGCTCACCGCCGGTTCGGCCATCCGCGGGGGGCTACACCTTC.